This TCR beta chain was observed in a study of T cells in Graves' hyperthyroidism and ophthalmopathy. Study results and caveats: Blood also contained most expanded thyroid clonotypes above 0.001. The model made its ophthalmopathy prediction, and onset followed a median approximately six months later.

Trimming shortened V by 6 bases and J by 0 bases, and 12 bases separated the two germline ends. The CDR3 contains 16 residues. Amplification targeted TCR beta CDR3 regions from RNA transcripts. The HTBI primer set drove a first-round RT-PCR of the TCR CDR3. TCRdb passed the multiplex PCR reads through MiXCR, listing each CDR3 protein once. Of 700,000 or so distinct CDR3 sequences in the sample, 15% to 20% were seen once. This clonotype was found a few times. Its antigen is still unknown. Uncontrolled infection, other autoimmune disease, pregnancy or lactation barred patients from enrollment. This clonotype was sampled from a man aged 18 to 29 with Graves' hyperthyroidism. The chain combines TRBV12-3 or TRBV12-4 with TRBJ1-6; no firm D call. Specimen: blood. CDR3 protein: CASSSRWLSYNSPLHF. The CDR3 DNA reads TGTGCCAGCAGCTCTAGGTGGCTCTCCTATAATTCACCCCTCCACTTT.